This T cell receptor (beta chain) was profiled in a study of identical twins. The CDR3 extends over 13 amino acids. Per the germline V gene, CDR1 is DFQATT and CDR2 is SNEGSKA (reference sequence). V trimming: 1 base; J trimming: 1 base; junction bases outside the gene matches: 1. Study outcomes and limitations: Researchers reported weaker excess twin sharing in beta out-of-frame sequences. Within twin pairs, the out-of-frame alpha sequences they shared showed excess low generation probability.

For this clonotype: Its antigen is unknown.

TCRdb redid the calling of the 5' RACE reads with MiXCR, one entry per CDR3 protein. The sample consists of about 550,000 distinct CDR3 sequences, about a fifth of them appearing once. This same sample was also taken into another study, of yellow fever vaccine responses in identical twins. As reported in that work: The authors reported partly convergent, partly personalized vaccine responses in identical twins.

This sequence originates from a woman under 30 in good health. The V call is TRBV20-1, the J call TRBJ2-7, with 7 bases that match TRBD1. The sample taken for sequencing was CD4+ T cells sorted from blood. The CDR3 loop is CSARAGGSYEQYV. As DNA, the CDR3 is TGCAGTGCTAGAGCAGGGGGTTCCTACGAGCAGTACGTC.